Following are 10 T cell receptor beta chains from one sample sequenced in a study of shared clonotypes between healthy human individuals. Clones were sequenced by immunoSEQ multiplex PCR, and TCRdb holds only the in-frame ones, with some missing. This table holds about 1.5 million clones, about 98% found once. The sequencing sample was made of naive CD4+ T cells sorted from blood. Subset specified: CD45RA+ positively selected. All receptors come from a young man in good health.

The V and J genes are TRBV29-1 and TRBJ2-5, with a weak D call TRBD2 (5 bases). The CDR3 has 12 residues. Trimming removed 1 base from V and 5 bases from J, with 8 bases in between. Germline V gene lookup returns CDR1 SQVTM and CDR2 ANQGSEA. Here the CDR3 DNA reads TGCAGCGTTGAAGCGGGGATTGAGACCCAGTACTTC. This sequence encodes CSVEAGIETQYF.

The chain links TRBV9 to TRBJ2-1; TRBD2 aligns across 7 bases. V lost 0 bases to trimming and J lost 4 bases; unmatched junction nucleotides: 4. CDR1 is SGDLS, CDR2 YYNGEE, per germline. This CDR3 spans 15 amino acids. CDR3 amino acids: CASSVELATYNEQFF. The DNA for the CDR3 is TGTGCCAGCAGCGTAGAACTAGCGACTTACAATGAGCAGTTCTTC.

This rearrangement joins TRBV5-1 to TRBJ1-4; unclear D gene. The CDR3 sequence is 15 residues long. Germline V CDR1 and CDR2: SGHRS, YFSETQ. Trimming took off 0 bases at V and 6 bases at J, with 12 bases between the two ends. The CDR3 sequence: CASSLGPTGDEKLFF. CDR3 DNA sequence: TGCGCCAGCAGCTTGGGACCCACTGGGGATGAAAAACTGTTTTTT.

The rearrangement links TRBV10-1 to TRBJ2-2; 9 nucleotides agree with TRBD2. Germline values: CDR1 WNHNN, CDR2 SYGVQD (reference sequence). This CDR3 has 18 amino acids. Trimming removed 2 bases from V and 5 bases from J; junction bases left unmatched: 12. CDR3 sequence reads: CASSETRGRVRRTGELFF. In DNA, the CDR3 is TGCGCCAGCAGTGAGACCCGCGGGAGGGTCCGTCGTACCGGGGAGCTGTTTTTT.

The chain has TRBV15 and TRBJ2-3, with D uncertain. Germline lookup yields CDR1 LNHNV and CDR2 YYDKDF (reference sequence). V lost 3 bases to trimming and J lost 9 bases, with 10 bases between them. CDR3 length: 12 amino acids. The CDR3 here is CATSSRRRTQYF. The DNA for the CDR3 is TGTGCCACCAGCAGTCGTCGGAGAACGCAGTATTTT.

V usage is TRBV10-2 and J usage is TRBJ2-3; possible D gene TRBD2, 6 bases. The germline gives CDR1 WSHSY, CDR2 SAAADI. With 4 bases removed from V and 2 bases from J, the gap between germline ends came to 22 bases. This CDR3 has 18 amino acids. The CDR3 loop is CASSGGARGRSVTDTQYF. The CDR3 bases are TGCGCCAGCAGTGGAGGCGCCAGAGGGAGGTCGGTCACAGATACGCAGTATTTT.

The CDR3 loop is CASRGADTQYF. The DNA for the CDR3 is TGTGCCAGCCGAGGGGCGGATACGCAGTATTTT. The chain couples TRBV2 to TRBJ2-3; TRBD1 or TRBD2 may be the D gene (5 bases each). This CDR3 comprises 11 residues. The germline gives CDR1 SNHLY, CDR2 FYNNEI. Trimming shortened V by 8 bases and J by 6 bases, and 9 bases separated the two germline ends.

The chain joins TRBV5-1 to TRBJ2-1; TRBD2 might be the D (6 bases). Germline-derived CDR1 and CDR2 are SGHRS and YFSETQ. Trimming left V 4 bases short and J 3 bases short, with 17 bases between. This CDR3 comprises 16 residues. The CDR3 reads CASSEGPAGNYNEQFF. CDR3 DNA: TGCGCCAGCAGCGAGGGGCCGGCGGGAAACTACAATGAGCAGTTCTTC. Full variable domain (rest looked up from reference TRBV5-1 and TRBJ2-1): KAGVTQTPRYLIKTRGQQVTLSCSPISGHRSVSWYQQTPGQGLQFLFEYFSETQRNKGNFPGRFSGRQFSNSRSEMNVSTLELGDSALYLCASSEGPAGNYNEQFFGPGTRLTVL.

The V and J genes are TRBV19 and TRBJ1-1; 7 nucleotides match TRBD1. Trimming cost V 3 bases and J 4 bases; bases outside gene matches: 2. The CDR3 loop spans 13 amino acids. Germline assignment: CDR1 LNHDA and CDR2 SQIVND (reference sequence). The CDR3: CASSINRGTEAFF. The CDR3, as DNA: TGTGCCAGTAGTATTAACAGGGGCACTGAAGCTTTCTTT. Looking up the rest from reference TRBV19 and TRBJ1-1 gives the full variable domain: DGGITQSPKYLFRKEGQNVTLSCEQNLNHDAMYWYRQDPGQGLRLIYYSQIVNDFQKGDIAEGYSVSREKKESFPLTVTSAQKNPTAFYLCASSINRGTEAFFGQGTRLTVV.

This clone has a single count. This rearrangement joins TRBV18 to TRBJ2-7, with 9 bases aligning to TRBD1. The length of the CDR3 is 14 residues. CDR1 is KGHSH, CDR2 LQKENI, per germline. J lost 5 bases, V lost 4 bases, and 6 bases had no gene match. Written as DNA, the CDR3 is TGTGCCAGCTCACTTTCCGGGACAGGGAACGAGCAGTACTTC. It translates to CASSLSGTGNEQYF.